A single sample gave rise to the 29 T cell receptor beta chains below, sequenced in a study of blood T cell repertoires in COVID-19. Clones were read by immunoSEQ multiplex PCR, and TCRdb kept only the in-frame ones, dropping some. The sample records 150,000 to 190,000 clones, around 74% being singletons. Input material: peripheral blood. The receptors shown here come from an elderly woman with acute or convalescent COVID-19.

The chain's CDR3 is CATSDGQASDTQYF. DNA of the CDR3: TGTGCCACCAGTGACGGACAGGCTTCAGATACGCAGTATTTT. This sequence joins TRBV24-1 and TRBJ2-3; 7 bases line up with TRBD1. V shed 4 bases, J shed 4 bases, and the junction held 4 bases outside the gene matches. The CDR3 is 14 residues long. Per germline, CDR1 KGHDR and CDR2 SFDVKD.

V gene TRBV3-1 (or the pseudogene TRBV3-2) combines with J gene TRBJ2-1; D unclear. V was cut by 0 bases and J by 9 bases, with 9 bases left in between. Germline assignment: CDR1 LGHDT and CDR2 YNNKEL (reference sequence). CDR3 size: 13 residues. CDR3 bases: TGTGCCAGCAGCCAAGACCCCCGGAGTGAGCAGTTCTTC. It yields the protein CASSQDPRSEQFF.

V and J are TRBV14 and TRBJ2-3; TRBD1 agrees at 8 bases. V lost 3 bases to trimming and J lost 5 bases; unmatched junction nucleotides: 10. Germline V gives CDR1 SGHDN, CDR2 FVKESK. This CDR3 spans 16 amino acids. CDR3 region: CASSQKLDRGGDTQYF. The CDR3 bases are TGTGCCAGCAGCCAGAAACTTGACAGGGGAGGAGATACGCAGTATTTT.

CDR3 nucleotide sequence: TGTGCCATCAGTGAGGCTTGGGGCCGTGACTATGGCTACACCTTC. Protein: CAISEAWGRDYGYTF. The chain employs TRBV10-3 and TRBJ1-2; maybe TRBD1 (5 bases). The ends were cut back, 2 bases at V and 3 bases at J, with 13 bases in the middle. Germline CDR1 ENHRY, CDR2 SYGVKD. The CDR3 loop spans 15 amino acids.

The chain couples TRBV30 to TRBJ1-1; D not certain. In germline, CDR1 is GTSNPN, CDR2 SVGIG (reference sequence). The CDR3 sequence is 16 residues long. V was pared by 0 bases and J by 0 bases, with 14 bases between. In DNA, the CDR3 is TGTGCCTGGAGTGTAGGCTTGGGAGGATTGAACACTGAAGCTTTCTTT. The encoded protein is CAWSVGLGGLNTEAFF. Based on the CDR3 plus reference TRBV30 and TRBJ1-1, the full variable domain is SQTIHQWPATLVQPVGSPLSLECTVEGTSNPNLYWYRQAAGRGLQLLFYSVGIGQISSEVPQNLSASRPQDRQFILSSKKLLLSDSGFYLCAWSVGLGGLNTEAFFGQGTRLTVV.

V usage is TRBV5-5 and J usage is TRBJ2-5; TRBD1 matches 9 bases. Per germline, CDR1 SGHKS and CDR2 YYEKEE (reference sequence). The junction had 9 bases not matched to a gene; V was cut back by 4 bases and J by 2 bases. The CDR3 has 16 residues. The chain's CDR3 is CASSLYRGQVQETQYF. The DNA of the CDR3 is TGTGCCAGCAGCCTGTACAGGGGGCAGGTTCAAGAGACCCAGTACTTC.

V usage is TRBV5-1 and J usage is TRBJ1-5; 10 bases fit TRBD1. Germline values: CDR1 SGHRS, CDR2 YFSETQ. V was clipped by 2 bases and J by 2 bases; unmatched bases: 7. The CDR3 covers 17 residues. CDR3 coding DNA: TGCGCCAGCAGCTTAGGGACAGGGGCCCTTGGCAATCAGCCCCAGCATTTT. Its protein product is CASSLGTGALGNQPQHF.

V and J are TRBV2 and TRBJ1-1; 9 nucleotides line up with TRBD1. V dropped 6 bases and J dropped 7; count of bases not matched to a gene: 12. Germline V CDR1 and CDR2: SNHLY, FYNNEI. CDR3 length: 15 amino acids. CDR3 in amino acids: CASRLDPGTGHEAFF. The DNA of the CDR3 is TGTGCCAGCAGATTGGACCCTGGGACAGGGCATGAAGCTTTCTTT.

The CDR3 DNA reads TGTGCCAGCAGCCAACGCGACAGGGGCGGTCAGCCCCAGCATTTT. It yields the protein CASSQRDRGGQPQHF. The genes are TRBV3-1 (or the pseudogene TRBV3-2) and TRBJ1-5, with 8 bases identical to TRBD1. V lost 2 bases to trimming and J lost 6 bases; unmatched junction nucleotides: 6. The germline V gene encodes CDR1 LGHDT and CDR2 YNNKEL (reference sequence). The CDR3 contains 15 residues.

The rearrangement joins TRBV18 to TRBJ2-5; D is possibly TRBD2 (6 bases). The CDR3 runs to 14 residues. Germline CDR1 KGHSH, CDR2 LQKENI. The germline V and J ends were trimmed by 3 bases and 5 bases, with 13 bases remaining between them. DNA of the CDR3: TGTGCCAGCTCACCCGCGGAGGGCGGGGAGACCCAGTACTTC. It yields the protein CASSPAEGGETQYF.

This clone has a handful of counts. The gene calls are TRBV6-5 and TRBJ1-2; 12 bases match TRBD1. V gave up 8 bases and J gave up 8 bases; unmatched junction bases: 9. The CDR3 is made up of 14 amino acids. Germline V lookup: CDR1 MNHEY, CDR2 SVGAGI. DNA of the CDR3: TGTGCCAGCCACTCCGGGACAGGGGGCGTAGGCTACACCTTC. This gives the protein CASHSGTGGVGYTF.

The chain employs TRBV5-1 and TRBJ1-6, with D tentatively TRBD1 (5 bases). Per the germline V gene, CDR1 is SGHRS and CDR2 is YFSETQ. The V gene lost 1 base and the J gene lost 10 bases, with 12 bases spanning the gap. The CDR3 is 14 residues long. CDR3 nucleotide sequence: TGCGCCAGCAGCTTGACAGTGTGGGGCTCACCCCTCCACTTT. Its protein product is CASSLTVWGSPLHF.

The chain carries TRBV3-1 (or the pseudogene TRBV3-2) and TRBJ2-3, with TRBD2 identical over 8 bases. The CDR3 sequence is 16 residues long. The germline V gene encodes CDR1 LGHDT and CDR2 YNNKEL (reference sequence). Trimming took 0 bases from V and 9 from J; bases not matched to a gene: 11. The CDR3 nucleotides are TGTGCCAGCAGCCAAGATTTGGGATCGGGAGGGAGGACGCAGTATTTT. Amino acids: CASSQDLGSGGRTQYF.

The chain employs TRBV3-1 (or the pseudogene TRBV3-2) and TRBJ1-4; D gene unclear. V was clipped by 1 base and J by 4 bases, with 10 bases between them. CDR3 size: 15 residues. CDR1 is LGHDT, CDR2 YNNKEL, per germline (reference sequence). The CDR3 DNA sequence: TGTGCCAGCAGCCAAGGGCAGGCCATTAATGAAAAACTGTTTTTT. Residues: CASSQGQAINEKLFF.

This chain links TRBV6-4 with TRBJ1-2, with no clear D. Trimming cost V 8 bases and J 1 base, with 14 bases left between them. The CDR3 length is 14 residues. Germline loops: CDR1 MRHNA, CDR2 SNTAGT. The DNA of the CDR3 is TGTGCCAGCCGGCCGTCCGGAGATAACTATGGCTACACCTTC. Amino acid sequence: CASRPSGDNYGYTF.

The genes are TRBV7-8 and TRBJ2-6; 9 bases fit TRBD1. The CDR3 sequence is 19 residues long. Germline loops: CDR1 SGHVS, CDR2 FQNEAQ. After removal of 6 bases from V and 0 bases from J, the junction contained 12 bases not matched to a gene. The CDR3 loop is CASRQTPGQGLSGANVLTF. The DNA of the CDR3 is TGTGCCAGCAGACAAACACCGGGACAGGGCCTCTCTGGGGCCAACGTCCTGACTTTC.

This chain connects TRBV14 to TRBJ2-1; a weak D match, TRBD1 (6 bases). The V end was cut by 2 bases, the J end by 6 bases, with 8 bases between. The CDR3 length is 13 residues. The germline CDR1 and CDR2 sequences are SGHDN and FVKESK. The chain's CDR3 is CASSQLDSNEQFF. CDR3 coding DNA: TGTGCCAGCAGCCAATTGGACAGCAATGAGCAGTTCTTC. Variable domain in full (rest from reference TRBV14 and TRBJ2-1): EAGVTQFPSHSVIEKGQTVTLRCDPISGHDNLYWYRRVMGKEIKFLLHFVKESKQDESGMPNNRFLAERTGGTYSTLKVQPAELEDSGVYFCASSQLDSNEQFFGPGTRLTVL.

V gene TRBV7-3 combines with J gene TRBJ2-5, with TRBD2 matching 10 bases. From germline, CDR1 is SGHTA and CDR2 FQGTGA. This CDR3 region has 16 residues. J gave up 0 bases and V 5 bases, and 6 bases lay outside the gene matches. This CDR3 reads CASSVSGGGNQETQYF. The CDR3 bases are TGTGCCAGCAGCGTCAGCGGGGGGGGTAACCAAGAGACCCAGTACTTC.

This clone appeared a few times. This sequence joins TRBV27 and TRBJ2-1; 7 nucleotides line up with TRBD2. The CDR3 length is 15 residues. CDR1 is MNHEY, CDR2 SMNVEV, per germline (reference sequence). V lost 3 bases to trimming and J lost 6 bases; unmatched junction nucleotides: 8. The CDR3 protein is CASSFGSGAFNEQFF. The CDR3, as DNA: TGTGCCAGCAGTTTCGGCAGCGGGGCTTTCAATGAGCAGTTCTTC.

The chain combines TRBV4-3 with TRBJ1-5; 8 bases line up with TRBD1. This CDR3 is built from 17 residues. Trimming cost V 2 bases and J 0 bases; bases outside gene matches: 6. Germline lookup yields CDR1 LGHNA and CDR2 YSLEER. CDR3 sequence: CASSQTQDRASNQPQHF. CDR3 coding DNA: TGCGCCAGCAGCCAAACACAGGACAGGGCTAGCAATCAGCCCCAGCATTTT.

This clone appeared once. CDR3 DNA sequence: TGTGCCAGTAGTATCCGGACCGGGGAGCTGTTTTTT. This encodes CASSIRTGELFF. The chain employs TRBV19 and TRBJ2-2; no definite D call. Trimming took off 3 bases at V and 5 bases at J, with 4 bases between the two ends. The CDR3 is 12 residues long. Germline values: CDR1 LNHDA, CDR2 SQIVND (reference sequence).

This chain connects TRBV6-2 or TRBV6-3 to TRBJ1-5, with D hard to call. Per germline, CDR1 MNHEY and CDR2 SVGEGT. Trimming stripped 1 base from V and 0 bases from J, with 4 bases between. This CDR3 has 14 residues. CDR3 nucleotide sequence: TGTGCCAGCAGTTACTTAAATAGCAATCAGCCCCAGCATTTT. This gives the protein CASSYLNSNQPQHF.

This chain links TRBV5-1 with TRBJ1-2, with D unresolved. Trimming left V 2 bases short and J 4 bases short, with 9 bases between. The germline V gene encodes CDR1 SGHRS and CDR2 YFSETQ. The CDR3 has 13 amino acids. CDR3 protein: CASSFGDPYGYTF. Written as DNA, the CDR3 is TGCGCCAGCAGCTTCGGGGATCCCTATGGCTACACCTTC.

This clone was counted only a few times. The rearrangement uses TRBV6-6 and TRBJ1-3, with a possible D match to TRBD1 (5 bases). The CDR3 extends over 15 amino acids. V lost 6 bases and J lost 4, with 16 bases in between. In germline, CDR1 is MNHNY, CDR2 SVGAGI (reference sequence). The CDR3, as DNA: TGTGCCAGCAGAGAACCTCAGGGCTCGGGAAACACCATATATTTT. This gives the protein CASREPQGSGNTIYF.

The chain employs TRBV6-2 or TRBV6-3 and TRBJ1-1, with 8 bases matching TRBD1. The CDR3 is made up of 15 amino acids. The V segment lost 2 bases and the J segment 4 bases; nucleotides outside the gene matches: 6. CDR1 is MNHEY, CDR2 SVGEGT, per germline. As DNA, the CDR3 is TGTGCCAGCAGTTACCCCGGACAGGGTTCCACTGAAGCTTTCTTT. This encodes CASSYPGQGSTEAFF.

The CDR3 here is CASRTTGGENSPLHF. CDR3 sequence (DNA): TGTGCCAGCAGAACGACAGGGGGCGAAAATTCACCCCTCCACTTT. This sequence joins TRBV6-5 and TRBJ1-6; TRBD1 agrees at 10 bases. The germline gives CDR1 MNHEY, CDR2 SVGAGI. The CDR3 is 15 amino acids. Unmatched junction bases numbered 6, after V lost 6 bases and J lost 7 bases.

The rearrangement joins TRBV7-9 to TRBJ1-2; D unresolved. Trimming removed 3 bases from V and 7 bases from J, with 6 bases in between. The germline V gene has CDR1 SEHNR and CDR2 FQNEAQ (reference sequence). This CDR3 spans 11 amino acids. The CDR3 bases are TGTGCCAGCAGCTTTGACACTGGCTACACCTTC. It yields the protein CASSFDTGYTF.

This clone showed up just a few times. The V and J genes are TRBV5-8 and TRBJ1-1, with unresolved D. Germline V gene sequence: CDR1 SGHTS, CDR2 YDEGEE. The CDR3 loop spans 14 amino acids. Trimming stripped 1 base from V and 0 bases from J, with 7 bases between. This CDR3 reads CASSLSGMNTEAFF. CDR3 nucleotide sequence: TGTGCCAGCAGCTTGTCGGGGATGAACACTGAAGCTTTCTTT. The full variable domain, rest sourced from reference TRBV5-8 and TRBJ1-1, is EAGVTQSPTHLIKTRGQQATLRCSPISGHTSVYWYQQALGLGLQFLLWYDEGEERNRGNFPPRFSGRQFPNYSSELNVNALELEDSALYLCASSLSGMNTEAFFGQGTRLTVV.

J is TRBJ1-2 and V is TRBV3-1 (or the pseudogene TRBV3-2); 10 bases agree with TRBD1. CDR1 is LGHDT and CDR2 is YNNKEL in the germline V gene (reference sequence). V lost 4 bases to trimming and J lost 4 bases; unmatched junction nucleotides: 6. The CDR3 contains 15 residues. This chain's CDR3 is CASSLRDRGSYGYTF. The CDR3 DNA reads TGTGCCAGCAGCCTTAGGGACAGGGGATCCTATGGCTACACCTTC.